This TCR beta chain was recorded in a study of cytomegalovirus exposure and HLA in healthy donors. At the level of the study: Most donors, around 81% of a few hundred genotyped, fell in the Caucasian-associated ancestry cluster. Study conclusions and caveats: Previously analyzed data showed that most TCR beta V segments were productive at a frequency of about 87% or about 30%. The later analysis indicated that the majority of CMV-associated TCR beta chains appeared HLA-restricted. Relative to equally common others, HLA-associated TCR beta chains showed greater clonal expansion in a later analysis.

Remarks on this clone: Its antigen remains unknown.

The germline V gene encodes CDR1 SEHNR and CDR2 FQNEAQ (reference sequence). The CDR3 length is 16 residues. The V gene end was trimmed by 4 bases and the J gene end by 5 bases; junction bases not matched to a gene: 12. Researchers ran the PCR with 60 Vbeta and 13 Jbeta primers. Measured with immunoSEQ multiplex PCR; TCRdb has only the in-frame clones, and not every one. The table has fewer than 200,000 clones, around 85% seen once. Sequenced sample: PBMCs. This TCR derives from a man in his forties in good health and CMV-seronegative. The chain links TRBV7-9 to TRBJ2-5; 8 bases are a match to TRBD2. The CDR3 DNA reads as TGTGCCAGCAGCTCCCCGGGCGGGGGGCAGGTTGAGACCCAGTACTTC. This gives the protein CASSSPGGGQVETQYF.